This TCR beta chain stems from a study of T cell responses to AZD1222 COVID-19 vaccine. Study-wide results and limits: Seropositive status at baseline applied to only six AZD1222 recipients.

The table came from immunoSEQ multiplex PCR; TCRdb's copy has only in-frame clones and leaves some out. The sample contains about 76,000 clones, about 88% of which appear only once. On this clone itself: Antigen specificity is unknown.

Between the trimmed V and J ends, which lost 1 base and 0 bases, there was a span of 4 bases. Looked up from germline, CDR1 is LGHDT and CDR2 is YNNKEL (reference sequence). The CDR3 is 13 amino acids. V and J are TRBV3-1 (or the pseudogene TRBV3-2) and TRBJ2-7, with D unresolved. This TCR came from an adult in good health. The source was peripheral blood, collected on day 0 of AZD1222 vaccination. The CDR3 spells CASSQGSSYEQYV. DNA of the CDR3: TGTGCCAGCAGCCAAGGGAGCTCCTACGAGCAGTACGTC.